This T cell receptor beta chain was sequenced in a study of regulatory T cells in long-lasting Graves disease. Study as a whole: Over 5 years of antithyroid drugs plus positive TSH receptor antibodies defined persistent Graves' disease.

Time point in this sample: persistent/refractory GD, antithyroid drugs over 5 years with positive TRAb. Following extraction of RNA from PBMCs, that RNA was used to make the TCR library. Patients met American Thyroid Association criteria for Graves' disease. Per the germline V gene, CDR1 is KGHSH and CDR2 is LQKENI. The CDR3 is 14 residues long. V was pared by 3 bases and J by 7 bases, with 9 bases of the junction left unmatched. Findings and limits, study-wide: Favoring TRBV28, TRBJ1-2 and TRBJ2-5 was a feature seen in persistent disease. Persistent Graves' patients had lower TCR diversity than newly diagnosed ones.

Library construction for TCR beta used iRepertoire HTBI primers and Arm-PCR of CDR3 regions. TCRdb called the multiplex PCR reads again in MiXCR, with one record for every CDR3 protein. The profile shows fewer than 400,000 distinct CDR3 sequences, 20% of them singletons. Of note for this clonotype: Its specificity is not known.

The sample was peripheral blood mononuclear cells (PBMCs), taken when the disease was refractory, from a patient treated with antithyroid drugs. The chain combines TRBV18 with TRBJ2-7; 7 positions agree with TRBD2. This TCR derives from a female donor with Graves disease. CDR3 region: CASSPPAGVWEQYF. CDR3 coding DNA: TGTGCCAGCTCACCTCCGGCGGGAGTATGGGAGCAGTACTTC.